This record covers a single T cell receptor (beta chain). The sample belongs to a study of blood T cell repertoires in COVID-19. Study context: Some COVID-19 samples were acute and others convalescent; all came from the United States, Italy and Spain. PBMCs, B-cell-depleted T cells, or T cells provided the cDNA or gDNA that made up the material.

Sequencing used immunoSEQ multiplex PCR; TCRdb keeps in-frame clones, though not all of them. There are around 100,000 clones in the sample; roughly 80% occur only once, and more than 20% lies in the top ten. Trimming removed 3 bases from V and 4 bases from J; junction bases left unmatched: 4. The germline V gene encodes CDR1 SGDLS and CDR2 YYNGEE. This CDR3 contains 16 residues. Sequencing input: peripheral blood. The chain combines TRBV9 with TRBJ2-1; TRBD2 aligns across 13 bases. The clonotype comes from a man between 65 and 85 years old with active or convalescent COVID-19. The CDR3 loop reads CASSGRTSGGYNEQFF. The DNA for the CDR3 is TGTGCCAGCAGCGGAAGGACTAGCGGGGGATACAATGAGCAGTTCTTC.